The text below deals with one T cell receptor beta chain. MiXCR, run by TCRdb on the 5' RACE reads, gives a single entry per CDR3 protein. The sample yields under 550,000 distinct CDR3 sequences, over 15% seen once. V shed 3 bases and J 2 bases; nucleotides not matched to a gene: 12. CDR1 is MNHNS and CDR2 is SASEGT in the germline V gene. The CDR3 loop spans 19 amino acids. This sample stems from a study of T-cell memory formation after mild COVID-19. The V and J genes are TRBV6-1 and TRBJ2-6, with 8 bases that match TRBD1. This sequence originates from a man between 18 and 35 years old who had mild COVID-19 (a few samples of this study predate the infection). Cell type and time point are not known. Sequencing input: PBMCs or a T cell subset sorted from them (not recorded which). CDR3 loop: CASSDESAGGWAGANVLTF. The CDR3 nucleotides read TGTGCCAGCAGTGATGAGTCGGCAGGGGGCTGGGCTGGGGCCAACGTCCTGACTTTC.